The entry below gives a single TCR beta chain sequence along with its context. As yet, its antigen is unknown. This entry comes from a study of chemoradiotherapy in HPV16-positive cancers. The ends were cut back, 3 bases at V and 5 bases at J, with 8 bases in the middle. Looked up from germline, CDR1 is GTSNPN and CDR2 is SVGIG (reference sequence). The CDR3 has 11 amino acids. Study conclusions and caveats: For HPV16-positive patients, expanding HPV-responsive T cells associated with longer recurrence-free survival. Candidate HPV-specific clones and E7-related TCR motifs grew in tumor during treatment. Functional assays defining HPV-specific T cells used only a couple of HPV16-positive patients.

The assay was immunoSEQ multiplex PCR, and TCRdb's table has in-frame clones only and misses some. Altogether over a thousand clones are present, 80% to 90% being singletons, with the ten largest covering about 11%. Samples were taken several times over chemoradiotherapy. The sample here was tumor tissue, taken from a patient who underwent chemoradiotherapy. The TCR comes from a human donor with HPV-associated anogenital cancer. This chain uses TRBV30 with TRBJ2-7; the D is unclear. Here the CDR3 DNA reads TGTGCCTGGAGACAGCACCACGAGCAGTACTTC. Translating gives CAWRQHHEQYF.